The rows below give T cell receptor beta chains drawn from one sample of a study of T cell responses to AZD1222 COVID-19 vaccine. TCRdb's copy holds only in-frame clones and misses some; the assay was immunoSEQ multiplex PCR. This repertoire comprises some 150,000 clones; its ten largest clones make up around 2.4%. The sequenced sample consisted of peripheral blood. The receptor set was obtained from an adult in good health. Each CDR3 is given with its conserved first and last residue. A D gene is named only where the DNA matches it firmly.

d_call: -
v_call: TRBV5-6
j_call: TRBJ1-1
cdr3_aa: CASSSRGWGTEAFF

d_call: TRBD1
v_call: TRBV9
j_call: TRBJ2-7
cdr3_aa: CASSGYTGGYEQYF

d_call: TRBD1
v_call: TRBV19
j_call: TRBJ1-1
cdr3_aa: CASSIRSGTGRMNTEAFF

d_call: -
v_call: TRBV11-3
j_call: TRBJ1-1
cdr3_aa: CASSLHPNTEAFF

d_call: TRBD2
v_call: TRBV5-1
j_call: TRBJ2-7
cdr3_aa: CASSPSSGGTYEQYF

d_call: TRBD1
v_call: TRBV6-5
j_call: TRBJ1-4
cdr3_aa: CASSYSGTGYEKLFF

d_call: -
v_call: TRBV11-2
j_call: TRBJ1-5
cdr3_aa: CASIPGPKTYSNQPQHF

d_call: -
v_call: TRBV11-3
j_call: TRBJ1-3
cdr3_aa: CASSLVQFGNTIYF

d_call: -
v_call: TRBV6-2/TRBV6-3
j_call: TRBJ1-1
cdr3_aa: CASSLGTVGAFF

d_call: TRBD2
v_call: TRBV2
j_call: TRBJ2-3
cdr3_aa: CASSEASSGGFRTDTQYF

d_call: -
v_call: TRBV28
j_call: TRBJ1-5
cdr3_aa: CASSSSNGNQPQHF

d_call: -
v_call: TRBV6-1
j_call: TRBJ2-1
cdr3_aa: CASSEVAVTGPFF

d_call: -
v_call: TRBV27
j_call: TRBJ1-1
cdr3_aa: CASSLNYRGRDTEAFF

d_call: -
v_call: TRBV2
j_call: TRBJ1-6
cdr3_aa: CASSEDRGPNSPLHF

d_call: -
v_call: TRBV12-3/TRBV12-4
j_call: TRBJ1-1
cdr3_aa: CASSPQGPEAFF

d_call: -
v_call: TRBV6-5
j_call: TRBJ1-5
cdr3_aa: CASSYSARGNQPQHF

d_call: TRBD2
v_call: TRBV7-3
j_call: TRBJ2-7
cdr3_aa: CASSFGGLEYEQYF

d_call: -
v_call: TRBV28
j_call: TRBJ1-1
cdr3_aa: CASSLATEAFF

d_call: -
v_call: TRBV25-1
j_call: TRBJ1-2
cdr3_aa: CASSDTRGYGYTF

d_call: TRBD1
v_call: TRBV5-4
j_call: TRBJ2-5
cdr3_aa: CASSARDRGQETQYF

d_call: TRBD1
v_call: TRBV30
j_call: TRBJ1-1
cdr3_aa: CARRTGSGTEAFF

d_call: -
v_call: TRBV29-1
j_call: TRBJ1-2
cdr3_aa: CSVQYRDLYGYTF

d_call: -
v_call: TRBV18
j_call: TRBJ1-1
cdr3_aa: CASSSLGSNTEAFF

d_call: TRBD2
v_call: TRBV5-1
j_call: TRBJ2-2
cdr3_aa: CASSFVLAGNTGELFF

d_call: TRBD1
v_call: TRBV7-2
j_call: TRBJ1-2
cdr3_aa: CASGRDSTNANYGYTF

d_call: -
v_call: TRBV2
j_call: TRBJ1-2
cdr3_aa: CATTGTVNYGYTF

d_call: -
v_call: TRBV19
j_call: TRBJ1-5
cdr3_aa: CASSRSRQGRWQPQHF

d_call: -
v_call: TRBV6-2/TRBV6-3
j_call: TRBJ1-1
cdr3_aa: CASSPRRVDTEAFF

d_call: -
v_call: TRBV5-5
j_call: TRBJ1-1
cdr3_aa: CASSLWGASTEAFF

d_call: -
v_call: TRBV11-2
j_call: TRBJ1-4
cdr3_aa: CASGLDVRGRHNEKLFF

d_call: -
v_call: TRBV2
j_call: TRBJ1-3
cdr3_aa: CASSETEGTYGNTIYF

d_call: -
v_call: TRBV19
j_call: TRBJ1-5
cdr3_aa: CASAMSNQPQHF

d_call: TRBD1
v_call: TRBV5-1
j_call: TRBJ2-1
cdr3_aa: CASSLITGTGVNEQFF